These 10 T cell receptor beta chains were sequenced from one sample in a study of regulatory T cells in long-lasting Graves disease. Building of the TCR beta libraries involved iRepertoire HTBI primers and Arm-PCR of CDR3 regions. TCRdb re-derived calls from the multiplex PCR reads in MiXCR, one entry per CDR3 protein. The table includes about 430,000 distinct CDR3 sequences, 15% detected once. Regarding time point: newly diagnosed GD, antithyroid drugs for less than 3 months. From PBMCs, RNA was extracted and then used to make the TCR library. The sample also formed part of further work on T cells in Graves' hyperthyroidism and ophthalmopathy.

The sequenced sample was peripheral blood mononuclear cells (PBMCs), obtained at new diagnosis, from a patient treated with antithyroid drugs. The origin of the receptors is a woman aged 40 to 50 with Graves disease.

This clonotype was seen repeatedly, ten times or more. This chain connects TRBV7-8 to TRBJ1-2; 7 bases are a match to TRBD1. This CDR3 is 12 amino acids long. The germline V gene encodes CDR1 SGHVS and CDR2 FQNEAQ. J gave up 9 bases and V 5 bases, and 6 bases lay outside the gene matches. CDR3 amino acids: CASSPRQGSYTF. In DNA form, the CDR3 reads TGTGCCAGCAGCCCCCGACAGGGCAGCTACACCTTC.

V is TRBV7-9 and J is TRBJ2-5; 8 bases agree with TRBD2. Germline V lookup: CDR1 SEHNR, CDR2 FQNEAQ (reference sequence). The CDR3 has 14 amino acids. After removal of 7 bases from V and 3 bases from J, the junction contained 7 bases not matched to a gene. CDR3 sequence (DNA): TGTGCCAGCACCCTTCTCGGGAGGGAAGAGACCCAGTACTTC. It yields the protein CASTLLGREETQYF.

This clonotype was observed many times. As DNA, the CDR3 is TGTGCCAGCTCACCTTCGACTAGTCTCGCCGGGGAGCTGTTTTTT. Translation gives CASSPSTSLAGELFF. The chain uses TRBV18 and TRBJ2-2; D is possibly TRBD2 (6 bases). The germline V gene encodes CDR1 KGHSH and CDR2 LQKENI. V gave up 3 bases and J gave up 6 bases, with 14 bases separating them. CDR3 size: 15 residues.

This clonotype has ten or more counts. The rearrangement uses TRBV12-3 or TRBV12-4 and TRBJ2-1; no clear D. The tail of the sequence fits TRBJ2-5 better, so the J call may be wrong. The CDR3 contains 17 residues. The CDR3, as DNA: TGTGCCAGCAGTCCGACCGACATAAGGATATATCAAGAGACCCAGTACTTC. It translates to CASSPTDIRIYQETQYF.

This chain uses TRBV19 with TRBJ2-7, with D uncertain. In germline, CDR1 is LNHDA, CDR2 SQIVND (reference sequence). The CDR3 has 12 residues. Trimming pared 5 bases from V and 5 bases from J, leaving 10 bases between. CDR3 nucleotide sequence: TGTGCCAGTAGTGTTGGTTGGGACGAGCAGTACTTC. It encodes CASSVGWDEQYF.

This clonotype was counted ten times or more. CDR3 sequence: CASSQGHSYEQYF. Here the CDR3 DNA reads TGTGCCAGTTCCCAGGGACACTCCTACGAGCAGTACTTC. The chain recombines TRBV2 with TRBJ2-7, with D tentatively TRBD1 (6 bases). In germline, CDR1 is SNHLY, CDR2 FYNNEI. This CDR3 spans 13 amino acids. V lost 9 bases and J lost 0, with 12 bases in between.

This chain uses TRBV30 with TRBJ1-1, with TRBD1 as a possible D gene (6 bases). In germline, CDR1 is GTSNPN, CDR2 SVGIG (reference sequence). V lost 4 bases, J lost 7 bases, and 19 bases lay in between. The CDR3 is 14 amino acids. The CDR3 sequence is CAWTVGGAALEAFF. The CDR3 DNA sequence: TGTGCCTGGACCGTCGGGGGGGCGGCCCTTGAAGCTTTCTTT.

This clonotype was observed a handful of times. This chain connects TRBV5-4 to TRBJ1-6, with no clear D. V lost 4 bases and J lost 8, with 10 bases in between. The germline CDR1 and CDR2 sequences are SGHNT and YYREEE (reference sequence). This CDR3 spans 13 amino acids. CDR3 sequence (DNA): TGTGCCAGCAGCATATCCCTCTATTCACCCCTCCACTTT. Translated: CASSISLYSPLHF.

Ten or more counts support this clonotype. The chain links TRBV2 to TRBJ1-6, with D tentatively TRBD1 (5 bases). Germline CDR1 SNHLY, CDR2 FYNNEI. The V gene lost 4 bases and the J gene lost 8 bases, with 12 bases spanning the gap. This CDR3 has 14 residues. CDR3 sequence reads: CASSVGRVDSPLHF. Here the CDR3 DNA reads TGTGCCAGCAGTGTCGGCAGGGTCGATTCACCCCTCCACTTT.

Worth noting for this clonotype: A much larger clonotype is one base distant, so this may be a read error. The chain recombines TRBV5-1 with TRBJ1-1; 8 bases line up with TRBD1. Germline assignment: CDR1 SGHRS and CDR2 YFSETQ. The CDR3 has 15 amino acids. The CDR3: CASSLQTGGNTEVFF. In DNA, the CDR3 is TGCGCCAGCAGCTTACAAACAGGGGGAAATACTGAAGTTTTCTTT.